These 13 T cell receptor beta chains were sequenced from one sample in a study of cytomegalovirus exposure and HLA in healthy donors. Both 60 Vbeta primers and 13 Jbeta primers went into the PCR. Profiled with immunoSEQ multiplex PCR; TCRdb holds only in-frame clones, not every one. The sample records more than 85,000 clones, around 15% being singletons. The source material was PBMCs. The receptor source for this set is a female donor in good health and CMV-seronegative.

There are a few counts of this clone. The V call is TRBV28, the J call TRBJ2-7; 8 nucleotides agree with TRBD1. Germline CDR1 is MDHEN and CDR2 is SYDVKM. V lost 0 bases and J lost 5; bases outside the gene matches: 6. CDR3 size: 15 residues. Here the CDR3 DNA reads TGTGCCAGCAGTTTATGGTCGGACAGGGTCCACGAGCAGTACTTC. This gives the protein CASSLWSDRVHEQYF.

The chain is built from TRBV6-5 and TRBJ1-1; D unresolved. This CDR3 comprises 13 residues. The ends were cut back, 7 bases at V and 1 base at J, with 10 bases in the middle. In germline, CDR1 is MNHEY, CDR2 SVGAGI. The CDR3 DNA reads as TGTGCCAGCACCTCAGGAACGAACACTGAAGCTTTCTTT. Protein sequence: CASTSGTNTEAFF.

This clone was detected only a few times. This chain connects TRBV7-9 to TRBJ1-2, with D possibly being TRBD1 (6 bases). The V gene's germline CDR1 is SEHNR and CDR2 FQNEAQ (reference sequence). There are 15 residues in the CDR3. V was cut by 2 bases and J by 4 bases, with 14 bases left in between. In DNA, the CDR3 is TGTGCCAGCAGCTTACGAGGGCAGGGGATCTATGGCTACACCTTC. It encodes CASSLRGQGIYGYTF.

The rearrangement joins TRBV25-1 to TRBJ1-2; weak D call: TRBD1 (6 bases). The CDR3 loop spans 13 amino acids. V gave up 3 bases and J gave up 6 bases, with 11 bases separating them. CDR1 MGHDK and CDR2 SYGVNS come from the germline V gene. The CDR3 loop reads CASSDPRGNGYTF. Written as DNA, the CDR3 is TGTGCCAGCAGTGACCCCAGGGGAAATGGCTACACCTTC.

In the case of this clone: A read error may account for a junction end that differs from germline. The CDR3 reads CASSLGLAGWQTGELFF. CDR3 in DNA: TGTGCTAGCAGCCTGGGACTAGCGGGGTGGCAGACCGGGGAGCTGTTTTTT. This chain connects TRBV7-7 to TRBJ2-2, with 13 bases identical to TRBD2. This CDR3 contains 17 residues. Germline V CDR1 and CDR2: SSHAT, FNYEAQ (reference sequence).

V usage is TRBV6-5 and J usage is TRBJ2-7; D gene unclear. The germline CDR1 and CDR2 sequences are MNHEY and SVGAGI. V shed 6 bases and J shed 3 bases, with 12 bases lying between them. The CDR3 has 13 residues. CDR3 sequence: CASSPNQNYEQYF. In DNA, the CDR3 is TGTGCCAGCAGCCCAAACCAGAACTACGAGCAGTACTTC.

This clone was counted between two and nine times. The gene calls are TRBV4-3 and TRBJ1-4, with TRBD1 matching 7 bases. The CDR3 covers 15 residues. Germline CDR1 and CDR2: LGHNA and YSLEER. V lost 4 bases and J lost 2; bases outside the gene matches: 4. Here the CDR3 reads CASSPKGATNEKLFF. CDR3 DNA sequence: TGCGCCAGCAGCCCTAAGGGGGCGACTAATGAAAAACTGTTTTTT.

The genes are TRBV19 and TRBJ1-2, with 8 bases that match TRBD1. Germline-derived CDR1 and CDR2 are LNHDA and SQIVND (reference sequence). Trimming cost V 4 bases and J 7 bases; bases outside gene matches: 11. The CDR3 is 15 amino acids. CDR3 sequence: CASSNTLTGGRGYTF. The CDR3 DNA sequence: TGTGCCAGTAGTAACACTCTAACAGGGGGTCGTGGCTACACCTTC.

V is TRBV19 and J is TRBJ2-2; TRBD1 matches 7 bases. V was clipped by 5 bases and J by 0 bases; unmatched bases: 0. Germline loops: CDR1 LNHDA, CDR2 SQIVND (reference sequence). The CDR3 consists of 14 residues. Here the CDR3 DNA reads TGTGCCAGTAGTGGACAGGCGAACACCGGGGAGCTGTTTTTT. Its protein product is CASSGQANTGELFF. The entire variable domain, with the rest obtained from reference TRBV19 and TRBJ2-2, is as follows: DGGITQSPKYLFRKEGQNVTLSCEQNLNHDAMYWYRQDPGQGLRLIYYSQIVNDFQKGDIAEGYSVSREKKESFPLTVTSAQKNPTAFYLCASSGQANTGELFFGEGSRLTVL.

This clone occurred a few times. This chain connects TRBV7-8 to TRBJ2-7; 8 bases line up with TRBD1. The CDR3 covers 17 residues. Germline CDR1 SGHVS, CDR2 FQNEAQ. The ends lost 5 bases at V and 3 bases at J; junction bases unmatched: 15. CDR3 sequence reads: CASSLRPRGRAIYEQYF. Written as DNA, the CDR3 is TGTGCCAGCAGCCTCAGACCCAGGGGGCGGGCTATCTACGAGCAGTACTTC.

The genes are TRBV18 and TRBJ1-4, with D perhaps matching TRBD1 (6 bases). V gave up 0 bases and J gave up 8 bases, with 16 bases separating them. The CDR3 spans 16 residues. Germline V gene sequence: CDR1 KGHSH, CDR2 LQKENI. The CDR3 coding sequence is TGTGCCAGCTCACCACCTGTGGCAGGGGAGGGAGAAAAACTGTTTTTT. Protein: CASSPPVAGEGEKLFF.

This clone turned up a few times. The gene calls are TRBV19 and TRBJ2-1, with a possible D match to TRBD1 (6 bases). The V and J ends lost 4 bases and 4 bases respectively, with 14 bases between them. The V gene's germline CDR1 is LNHDA and CDR2 SQIVND (reference sequence). This CDR3 has 15 residues. The CDR3 nucleotides read TGTGCCAGTAGTAGAACCCCCGGACAGTACAATGAGCAGTTCTTC. Translating it yields CASSRTPGQYNEQFF.

The CDR3 protein is CACTGGDSPLHF. CDR3 nucleotide sequence: TGTGCCTGTACAGGGGGCGATTCACCCCTCCACTTT. The chain employs TRBV11-3 and TRBJ1-6; 9 bases align to TRBD1. J lost 8 bases, V lost 11 bases, and 4 bases had no gene match. The CDR3 is made up of 12 amino acids. CDR1 is SGHNT, CDR2 YENEEA, per germline.